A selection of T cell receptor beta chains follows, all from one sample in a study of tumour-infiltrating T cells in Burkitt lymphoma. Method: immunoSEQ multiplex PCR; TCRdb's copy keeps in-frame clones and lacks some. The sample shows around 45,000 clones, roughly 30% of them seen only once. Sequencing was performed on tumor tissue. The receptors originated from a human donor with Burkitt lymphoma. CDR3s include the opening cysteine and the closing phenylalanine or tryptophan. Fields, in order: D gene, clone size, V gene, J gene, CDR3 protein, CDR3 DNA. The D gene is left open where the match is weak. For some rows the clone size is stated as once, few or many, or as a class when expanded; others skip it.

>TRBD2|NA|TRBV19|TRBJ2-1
CASSIRPGGFYNEQFF
TGTGCCAGTAGTATCAGGCCGGGGGGTTTCTACAATGAGCAGTTCTTC
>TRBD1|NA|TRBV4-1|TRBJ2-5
CASSPDRGGGETQYF
TGCGCCAGCAGCCCTGACAGGGGAGGCGGAGAGACCCAGTACTTC
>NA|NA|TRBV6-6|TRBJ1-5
CASRGGWGVNQPQHF
TGTGCCAGCAGGGGGGGTTGGGGGGTCAATCAGCCCCAGCATTTT
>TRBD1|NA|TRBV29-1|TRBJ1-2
CSVSGTGADGYTF
TGCAGCGTTTCCGGGACAGGGGCGGATGGCTACACCTTC
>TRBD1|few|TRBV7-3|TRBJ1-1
CASRPDREGDTEAFF
TGTGCCAGCAGACCCGACAGGGAGGGTGACACTGAAGCTTTCTTT
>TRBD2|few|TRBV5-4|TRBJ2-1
CASSTGLAGNEQFF
TGTGCCAGCAGCACCGGACTAGCGGGGAATGAGCAGTTCTTC
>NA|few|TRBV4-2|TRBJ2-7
CASSQEKGSEQYF
TGTGCCAGCAGCCAAGAGAAGGGTTCTGAGCAGTACTTC
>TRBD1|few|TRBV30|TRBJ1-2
CAWRGGRGNYGYTF
TGTGCCTGGAGGGGTGGCAGGGGGAACTATGGCTACACCTTC
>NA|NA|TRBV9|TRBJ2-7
CASSVTAGSPYEQYF
TGTGCCAGCAGCGTAACGGCAGGGAGTCCCTACGAGCAGTACTTC
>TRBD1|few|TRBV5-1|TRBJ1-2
CASSSRKGGVSNYGYTF
TGCGCCAGCAGCTCCCGGAAAGGGGGCGTCTCTAACTATGGCTACACCTTC
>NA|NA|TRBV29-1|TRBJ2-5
CSVSTGQETQYF
TGCAGCGTTTCGACGGGACAAGAGACCCAGTACTTC
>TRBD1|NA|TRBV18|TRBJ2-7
CASSLGTGREQYF
TGTGCCAGCTCACTTGGGACAGGTCGCGAGCAGTACTTC
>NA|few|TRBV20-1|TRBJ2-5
CSASVETQYF
TGCAGTGCTAGTGTGGAGACCCAGTACTTC
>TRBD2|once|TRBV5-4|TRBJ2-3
CASSLVGGGTDTQYF
TGTGCCAGCAGCTTGGTGGGGGGGGGTACAGATACGCAGTATTTT
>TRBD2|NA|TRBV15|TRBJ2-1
CATRLGAGVHNEQFF
TGTGCCACCAGGCTGGGAGCGGGGGTCCACAATGAGCAGTTCTTC
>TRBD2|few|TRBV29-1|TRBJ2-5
CSAMTSGGAFGGTQYF
TGCAGCGCGATGACTAGCGGGGGGGCCTTCGGCGGGACCCAGTACTTC
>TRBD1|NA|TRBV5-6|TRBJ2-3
CASSAPGQGLSDTQYF
TGTGCCAGCAGCGCACCGGGACAGGGGTTGTCAGATACGCAGTATTTT
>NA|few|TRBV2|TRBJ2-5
CASSGRAQETQYF
TGTGCCAGCAGTGGCAGGGCGCAAGAGACCCAGTACTTC
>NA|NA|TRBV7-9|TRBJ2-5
CASRFWGQETQYF
TGTGCCAGCAGGTTCTGGGGCCAAGAGACCCAGTACTTC
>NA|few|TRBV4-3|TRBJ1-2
CASSQGQNYGYTF
TGCGCCAGCAGCCAAGGACAGAACTATGGCTACACCTTC
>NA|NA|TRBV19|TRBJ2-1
CASRAPSYNEQFF
TGTGCCAGTAGAGCGCCTTCCTACAATGAGCAGTTCTTC
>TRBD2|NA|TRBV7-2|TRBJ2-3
CASSVRGGRTDTQYF
TGTGCCAGCAGCGTACGGGGGGGCCGGACAGATACGCAGTATTTT
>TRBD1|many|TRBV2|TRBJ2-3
CASRRGPGTDTQYF
TGTGCCAGCAGAAGGGGGCCGGGCACAGATACGCAGTATTTT
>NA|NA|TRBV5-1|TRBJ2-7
CASSKDRRGEQYF
TGCGCCAGCAGCAAGGACAGGCGGGGAGAGCAGTACTTC
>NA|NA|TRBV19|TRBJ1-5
CASSIDGNNQPQHF
TGTGCCAGTAGTATAGACGGAAACAATCAGCCCCAGCATTTT
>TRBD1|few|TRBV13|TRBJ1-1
CASSSDRGDTEAFF
TGTGCCAGCAGCTCAGACAGGGGCGACACTGAAGCTTTCTTT
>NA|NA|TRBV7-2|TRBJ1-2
CASSPEAGWGYTF
TGTGCCAGCAGCCCGGAGGCAGGTTGGGGCTACACCTTC
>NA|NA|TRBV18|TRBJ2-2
CASSPPNVPGGTGELFF
TGTGCCAGCTCACCACCGAACGTTCCCGGGGGCACCGGGGAGCTGTTTTTT
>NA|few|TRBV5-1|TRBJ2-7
CASSLTASREQYF
TGCGCCAGCAGCTTGACGGCCTCACGCGAGCAGTACTTC
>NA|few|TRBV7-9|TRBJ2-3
CASSGTPKTDTQYF
TGTGCCAGCAGCGGAACGCCAAAAACAGATACGCAGTATTTT
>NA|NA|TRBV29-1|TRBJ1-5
CSVQENSNQPQHF
TGCAGCGTCCAGGAAAATAGCAATCAGCCCCAGCATTTT
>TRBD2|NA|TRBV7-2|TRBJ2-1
CASSTGGSYNEQFF
TGTGCCAGCAGCACGGGGGGCTCCTACAATGAGCAGTTCTTC
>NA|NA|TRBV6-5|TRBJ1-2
CASSFGGSDGYTF
TGTGCCAGCAGTTTCGGGGGCTCGGATGGCTACACCTTC
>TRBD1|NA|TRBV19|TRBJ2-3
CASSMAPGGWTDTQYF
TGTGCCAGTAGTATGGCCCCAGGGGGCTGGACAGATACGCAGTATTTT
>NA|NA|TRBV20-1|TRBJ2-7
CSVLDYEQYF
TGCAGTGTCTTGGACTACGAGCAGTACTTC
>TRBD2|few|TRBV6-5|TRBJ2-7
CASSYGGESYEQYF
TGTGCCAGCAGTTACGGGGGGGAATCGTACGAGCAGTACTTC
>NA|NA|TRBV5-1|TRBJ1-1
CASSLGHRANTEAFF
TGCGCCAGCAGCTTGGGGCACAGGGCGAACACTGAAGCTTTCTTT
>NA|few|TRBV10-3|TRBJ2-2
CAIRQETGELFF
TGTGCCATCAGACAGGAGACCGGGGAGCTGTTTTTT
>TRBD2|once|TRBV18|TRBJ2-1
CASSPTLAGGQNEQFF
TGTGCCAGCTCACCCACCCTAGCGGGGGGGCAAAATGAGCAGTTCTTC
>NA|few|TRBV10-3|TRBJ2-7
CAISRDPSSEQYF
TGTGCCATCAGTCGGGACCCTTCTAGCGAGCAGTACTTC
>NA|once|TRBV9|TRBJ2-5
CASSVALAQETQYF
TGTGCCAGCAGCGTAGCTCTAGCCCAAGAGACCCAGTACTTC
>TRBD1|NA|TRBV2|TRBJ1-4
CASSGGQGNEKLFF
TGTGCCAGCAGTGGGGGACAGGGGAATGAAAAACTGTTTTTT